This TCR beta chain was identified during a study of T-cell memory formation after mild COVID-19. TCRdb reprocessed the 5' RACE reads via MiXCR and lists one record per CDR3 protein. The sample holds over 450,000 distinct CDR3 sequences, around 21% seen once. V lost 4 bases and J lost 6; bases outside the gene matches: 9. The CDR3 runs to 14 residues. Germline CDR1 is DFQATT and CDR2 is SNEGSKA (reference sequence). Sequencing was performed on PBMCs or a T cell subset sorted from them (not recorded which). The V call is TRBV20-1, the J call TRBJ2-3; the match to TRBD2 covers 8 bases. This TCR came from an adult woman who had mild COVID-19 (a few samples of this study predate the infection). Cell type and time point are not known. CDR3 DNA: TGCAGTGCTAAGCCGGGGGGGCCGTCCGATACGCAGTATTTT. This sequence encodes CSAKPGGPSDTQYF.